This T cell receptor beta chain was recovered during a study of Ad26.COV2.S vaccination and SARS-CoV-2 variants. General study points: Substantial breadth in spike-specific CD8+ and CD4+ T cell responses was reportedly seen after vaccination.

Trimming pared 4 bases from V and 10 bases from J, leaving 11 bases between. This CDR3 has 12 amino acids. TCRdb's table, derived via immunoSEQ multiplex PCR, lists solely in-frame clones and lacks some. Of a few hundred thousand clones in the sample, around 87% were seen once. Of note for this clone: Its antigen remains unknown.

Treatment here: 15 to 20 received Ad26.COV2.S at low or high dose, single or two shots; roughly five received placebo; per-sample allocation not given. Sampling was done on day 63 after the first vaccine or placebo injection. This sequence was found in a person aged 18-60 years who received the Ad26.COV2.S COVID-19 vaccine or a placebo. Sequenced here: peripheral blood, sampled in a trial of Ad26.COV2.S vaccine versus placebo. This chain joins TRBV12-3 or TRBV12-4 and TRBJ2-1, with D possibly TRBD2 on 6 matching bases. The CDR3 bases are TGTGCCAGCAGTTATCCGGGAGCAGAGCAGTTCTTC. Its protein product is CASSYPGAEQFF.